This entry describes one TCR beta chain. These data come from a study of PD-L1 blockade in urothelial cancer. Study background: Patients' atezolizumab regimen, 1,200 mg intravenously every 3 weeks, began around 2014.

The trim removed 5 bases at V and 4 bases at J, leaving 11 bases unmatched. CDR1 is SGHNT, CDR2 YENEEA, per germline. The CDR3 is 16 residues long. Generated by immunoSEQ multiplex PCR, the TCRdb table keeps only in-frame clones and is missing some. The data contain approximately 65,000 clones, roughly 91% of them seen just once; the ten biggest clones take up around 3.4%. The sequenced sample was PBMCs, obtained around atezolizumab (anti-PD-L1) treatment. This TCR derives from a man aged 55 to 70 with urothelial cancer. This chain links TRBV11-3 with TRBJ2-1; 7 bases line up with TRBD1. CDR3 residues: CASSPRGQVNYNEQFF. DNA of the CDR3: TGTGCCAGCAGCCCAAGAGGACAGGTGAATTACAATGAGCAGTTCTTC.